Included here is one T cell receptor beta chain sequence, with context. This clone was observed a handful of times. Its antigen is unknown. Base qualities are not recorded, but no much larger clone differs from it by a single base. This sample is part of a study of cytomegalovirus exposure and HLA in healthy donors (dated by TCRdb to the late 2010s). With regard to the full study: In an earlier analysis of around 540 of the donors, about 260 Gb of sequence data and about 110 million unique TCR beta sequences from 150 million to 200 million T cells were reported. About 310 gigabases of sequencing data and approximately 93 million unique TCR sequences were included in an early release covering 550 to 650 HLA-typed donors. The genetic ancestry cluster associated with self-reported Caucasian donors included 81% of the 300 to 400 genotyped donors. The study aimed to test whether signatures of past pathogen exposure could be identified by cataloging public T cell receptors. The study profiled the T cell repertoires of hundreds of subjects by immunosequencing and related them to cytomegalovirus serostatus. Along with the 666-subject first cohort, a separate validation cohort of over a hundred different subjects was used. To predict cytomegalovirus infection status, the study brought together high-throughput TCR immunosequencing, statistical association of individual TCRs with disease status, and machine learning. In a later analysis, previously published TCR beta repertoires from about 670 donors were re-analyzed and high-resolution HLA genotyping was added so that TCR occurrence patterns could be studied. The later analysis used no new phenotypic data to find candidate immune exposures, relying instead on TCR beta sequences and their occurrence across donors. An earlier analysis of about 620 of the donors applied high-throughput TCR beta sequencing to assess whether each TCR beta V gene segment acted as functional or pseudogenic. Donor age, sex, ethnicity and CMV serostatus were compiled alongside the repertoire data. A later genetic analysis took genome-wide SNP genotypes for about three fifths of the 666 donors and used that subset as a discovery cohort. Every repertoire in the discovery cohort had been generated on one and the same sequencing platform. Both class I and class II loci were covered by HLA typing, at four-digit resolution. The number of typed donors differed by locus: about 620-640 for A, B, C, DRB1 and DQB1; some 500 for DQA1; approximately 610 for DPA1; and 400 to 480 for DPB1. Because of strong linkage in the cohort, a handful of DR-DQ haplotypes were treated as single units for association and clustering. Among 398 genotyped donors of the cohort, an average of about 240,000 unique TCR beta nucleotide sequences were sequenced per donor, about a sixth of them non-productive. General findings and caveats noted by the study authors: A cluster of highly shared sequence variants was judged likely to represent a technical artifact of the sequencing pipeline. Correlated functional status among segregating V segments might be attributable to linkage disequilibrium, but an unknown experimental factor could not be ruled out. In a later analysis, most CMV-associated TCR beta chains were found to appear HLA-restricted, with HLA associations seemingly driven largely by CMV exposure. At a false discovery rate of 0.05, a later analysis linked about 17,000 TCR beta sequences to specific HLA alleles. A total of 150 or so TCR beta chains were listed by the study as associated with cytomegalovirus. The presence/absence analyses assumed that sequencing depth was roughly uniform across donors, and that assumption may not be true. In a later analysis, TCR association rates were found to vary across HLA loci, with the most associated TCRs seen for DRB1 alleles and the fewest for HLA-C alleles. Because HLA typing was unavailable for some donors at each locus, only the typed subset was used in association tests. In both the original and validation cohorts, the classifier was reported to diagnose cytomegalovirus status with high specificity and sensitivity. A later genetic analysis reported fewer N-insertions in productive TCRs among donors in an Asian-associated ancestry cluster than the roughly 620-donor mean. In vitro tests confirmed that three of the cytomegalovirus-associated TCR beta chains recognize cytomegalovirus antigens. A further reported finding was that TCR beta sequences accurately predicted the HLA-A and HLA-B alleles for most subjects in the first cohort. The authors suggested that the approach could potentially be extended to other disease states and immunological phenotypes. Assigning TCR associations to individual alleles was difficult when HLA alleles, especially DR and DQ, strongly co-occurred. A later analysis found that HLA-associated TCR beta chains were more clonally expanded and had lower generation probabilities than equally common non-associated chains. Because counts were too low, around 17 rarely observed V segments, including chromosome 9 orphons, were left out of the earlier analysis of approximately 580 of the donors. Most TCR sequences were observed very rarely across donors, whereas some public TCRs were present in many individuals. A later genetic analysis associated a missense DCLRE1C variant with V-gene and J-gene trimming of TCR beta chains, and an independent cohort replicated the association. Immune exposure information for the cohort was limited to CMV serostatus. In this cohort, only TCR beta chains were sequenced, and detectable features were limited by the absence of alpha or paired-chain data. In an earlier analysis of about 600 of the donors, most TCR beta V segments appeared in productive rearrangements about 87% or about 30% of the time, broadly matching IMGT annotations. A later analysis reported that several top co-occurrence clusters appeared linked to parvovirus B19, influenza, CMV and Epstein-Barr virus.

The cohort consisted of some 670 healthy bone marrow donors. Cohort members were all nominally healthy when sampled, although unrecorded immune exposures were likely present. The donor was CMV seropositive and was included in the group of 250 to 300 seropositive cohort members. A peripheral blood sample was collected from each donor, and TCR beta sequencing was performed on peripheral blood mononuclear cells. The Qiagen DNeasy Blood Extraction Kit was used to extract genomic DNA from the blood cell samples. The library was made by the immunoSEQ multiplex PCR assay. The multiplex PCR relied on a mix of 60 forward primers for TCR Vbeta segments and 13 reverse primers for TCR Jbeta segments. A multiplex PCR assay on genomic DNA amplified the CDR3 region of rearranged TCR beta genes. The amplified TCR beta libraries were sequenced on the Illumina HiSeq System as 87-base-pair reads. The original pipeline was this. A later analysis counted tens of millions of unique TCR beta chains across the 666 repertoires, and some 11 million of these chains were shared by at least two donors. To remove PCR and sequencing errors, raw reads were error-corrected and collapsed into unique sequences using a nearest-neighbor algorithm that merged closely related sequences. V, D and J gene segments were assigned by aligning CDR3 sequences to IMGT reference sequences. For a sequence to be retained, a match of at least six nucleotides to both a V gene segment and a J gene segment was required. Rearrangements were called productive when the CDR3 lacked stop codons and stayed in frame with V and J; all others were non-productive. Following IMGT convention, CDR3 was defined as the stretch from the second conserved V-encoded cysteine to the conserved J-encoded phenylalanine. Sequences without an unambiguous match to a single V gene segment were excluded from the earlier analysis of several hundred of the donors. An earlier analysis of 450 to 650 of the donors called V segments functional above 56.7% productive rearrangements and segregating when the between-donor standard deviation exceeded 5%. A statistical classification framework was built to diagnose cytomegalovirus status from the catalog of TCR beta chain sequences. V and J gene assignment, in a later analysis, came from comparing TCR nucleotide sequences with IMGT/GENE-DB human TR gene sequences. The TCRdist pipeline was used in a later analysis to assign CDR3 sequences and most-parsimonious VDJ recombination scenarios. In a later analysis, each TCR beta chain was defined by its CDR3 amino acid sequence together with its V-gene family, and reads lacking a unique V-gene family were excluded. In a later analysis, 450 to 600 highly shared, low-generation-probability nucleotide sequences were removed to address suspected cross-contamination and a sequencing artifact. In a later analysis, a clonal expansion index was calculated for each public chain from normalized within-repertoire ranks of inferred template counts. In a later analysis, generation probabilities were computed with a VDJ recombination model fitted to out-of-frame rearrangements, and the resulting probabilities were checked against IGoR. Hypergeometric tests were used in a later analysis to score TCR-TCR, TCR-HLA and TCR-CMV co-occurrence, with a repertoire-size bias correction applied to the TCR pairs. In a later analysis, false discovery rates were estimated by permuting HLA or CMV assignments 20 times. In a later analysis, co-occurring TCRs were grouped with DBSCAN, and TCRdist sequence similarity was added when clustering was performed within HLA-allele-positive subsets. For co-occurrence clustering, repertoires with fewer than 30,000 or more than 120,000 public chains were excluded, along with roughly 5 repertoires with anomalous nucleotide sharing. The table comes from immuneACCESS by way of TCRdb, which keeps in-frame sequences with V and J called. Part of the clones is missing from these tables; in studies checked, under half for an unresolved V gene and the rest for unknown reasons. V and J calls plus clone size are reproduced from that table; the DNA served to infer D and trimming. The sample table shows 100,000 to 150,000 clones, and roughly 76% are seen once. The ten largest clones take up 13% of the sample.

Source material: PBMCs. This TCR was recovered from a woman between 55 and 75 years old in good health and CMV-seropositive.

The nucleotides read TGTGCCAGCAGCTTATCAGGGCTACAGGGCGGCCAGCCCCAGCATTTT. This encodes CASSLSGLQGGQPQHF. The V gene is TRBV7-9 and the J gene is TRBJ1-5, with TRBD1 as a weak D call on 6 bases. The CDR3 contains 16 residues, cysteine and phenylalanine counted. This entry keeps only the CDR3 DNA: 48 bases, framed from base 1. V is cut by 2 bases and J by 7 bases, and the space between the germline ends is 18 bases. CDR1 SEHNR and CDR2 FQNEAQ are derived from the germline V gene (reference sequence).